These 18 T cell receptor beta chains were sequenced from one sample in a study of blood T cell repertoires in COVID-19. TCRdb keeps only in-frame clones here, not all; method: immunoSEQ multiplex PCR. The sample lists around 250,000 clones, 90% to 95% occurring once. The material sequenced was PBMCs or T cells enriched from blood (not recorded which). The source of these receptors is a human donor in a cohort exposed to, infected with or recovered from COVID-19 (not recorded which). The donor label of this sample is uncertain.

The chain recombines TRBV19 with TRBJ1-4, with D tentatively TRBD1 (6 bases). V lost 5 bases and J lost 1, with 14 bases in between. The CDR3 consists of 16 residues. Germline assignment: CDR1 LNHDA and CDR2 SQIVND (reference sequence). The CDR3, as DNA: TGTGCCAGTAGTCCAGGGGAGTGGGGAACTAATGAAAAACTGTTTTTT. This codes for CASSPGEWGTNEKLFF.

The chain has TRBV13 and TRBJ1-2; D may be TRBD1 (5 bases). Per the germline V gene, CDR1 is PRHDT and CDR2 is FYEKMQ (reference sequence). V lost 4 bases, J lost 4 bases, and 13 bases lay in between. The CDR3 totals 14 residues. As DNA, the CDR3 is TGTGCCAGCAGCTCCCAGACAGACCGCTATGGCTACACCTTC. Translating gives CASSSQTDRYGYTF.

The rearrangement joins TRBV2 to TRBJ1-1; D remains unclear. The V end was cut by 8 bases, the J end by 13 bases, with 14 bases between. This CDR3 contains 10 residues. Germline V CDR1 and CDR2: SNHLY, FYNNEI. CDR3 sequence: CASGLSGIFF. CDR3 in DNA: TGTGCCAGCGGATTATCCGGGATTTTCTTT.

This chain connects TRBV3-1 (or the pseudogene TRBV3-2) to TRBJ1-2, with 11 positions matching TRBD1. V lost 4 bases, J lost 7 bases, and 5 bases stayed unmatched. This CDR3 has 14 amino acids. CDR1 is LGHDT, CDR2 YNNKEL, per germline (reference sequence). CDR3 sequence: CASSLDRGQGGYTF. The CDR3 DNA reads as TGTGCCAGCAGCCTGGACAGGGGGCAGGGTGGCTACACCTTC.

The chain employs TRBV7-6 and TRBJ2-5; 7 nucleotides match TRBD1. The CDR3 covers 18 residues. Losses at the gene ends were 5 bases for V and 5 bases for J; bases not matched to a gene: 20. Germline-derived CDR1 and CDR2 are SGHVS and FNYEAQ. CDR3 in amino acids: CASSPARAQGDLSETQYF. DNA of the CDR3: TGTGCCAGCAGCCCTGCTCGGGCCCAGGGGGATTTATCGGAGACCCAGTACTTC.

The chain uses TRBV7-3 and TRBJ2-2; tentative D call: TRBD1 (6 bases). Germline lookup yields CDR1 SGHTA and CDR2 FQGTGA. With 5 bases removed from V and 0 bases from J, the gap between germline ends came to 10 bases. CDR3 length: 15 amino acids. Here the CDR3 reads CASSIGTSNTGELFF. DNA for the CDR3: TGTGCCAGCAGCATCGGGACATCGAACACCGGGGAGCTGTTTTTT.

This rearrangement joins TRBV18 to TRBJ2-1, with TRBD1 matching over 10 bases. From germline, CDR1 is KGHSH and CDR2 LQKENI. This CDR3 is built from 14 residues. The V gene end was trimmed by 3 bases and the J gene end by 8 bases; junction bases not matched to a gene: 4. The CDR3 protein is CASSPSDRGYEQFF. CDR3 in DNA: TGTGCCAGCTCACCCTCGGACAGGGGGTATGAGCAGTTCTTC.

The CDR3 DNA reads TGTGCCAGCAGCGTGCTAGCGGGGGACAATGAGCAGTTCTTC. It is translated as CASSVLAGDNEQFF. The rearrangement uses TRBV7-2 and TRBJ2-1, with TRBD2 matching 10 bases. The CDR3 length is 14 residues. Germline V gene sequence: CDR1 SGHTA, CDR2 FQGNSA. V lost 5 bases, J lost 5 bases, and 3 bases stayed unmatched. The full variable domain, in which reference TRBV7-2 and TRBJ2-1 provide the parts outside the CDR3, is GAGVSQSPSNKVTEKGKDVELRCDPISGHTALYWYRQSLGQGLEFLIYFQGNSAPDKSGLPSDRFSAERTGGSVSTLTIQRTQQEDSAVYLCASSVLAGDNEQFFGPGTRLTVL.

The rearrangement uses TRBV11-3 and TRBJ2-5; 11 positions agree with TRBD1. The CDR3 runs to 18 residues. The V and J ends lost 4 bases and 1 base, in that order; junction bases with no gene match: 11. Per the germline V gene, CDR1 is SGHNT and CDR2 is YENEEA. CDR3 protein: CASSSPPGTGGIQETQYF. The CDR3 DNA sequence: TGTGCCAGCAGCTCCCCCCCGGGGACAGGGGGAATCCAAGAGACCCAGTACTTC.

The CDR3 nucleotides are TGTGCCAGCAGTAAGCAGGAAAGCTCCTACGAGCAGTACTTC. It yields the protein CASSKQESSYEQYF. The chain is built from TRBV27 and TRBJ2-7, with unresolved D. Germline V lookup: CDR1 MNHEY, CDR2 SMNVEV (reference sequence). V gave up 5 bases and J gave up 0 bases, with 11 bases separating them. This CDR3 is 14 amino acids long.

Here the CDR3 reads CASSTRTYEQYF. The CDR3 DNA reads as TGTGCCAGTAGTACGAGGACATACGAGCAGTACTTC. The chain combines TRBV19 with TRBJ2-7; D is perhaps TRBD1 (5 bases). Trimming took 4 bases from V and 4 from J, leaving 8 bases between them. This CDR3 is built from 12 residues. The germline CDR1 and CDR2 sequences are LNHDA and SQIVND (reference sequence).

The chain links TRBV5-1 to TRBJ1-2, with 8 bases that match TRBD1. CDR1 and CDR2 (germline): SGHRS, YFSETQ. V lost 0 bases, J lost 8 bases, and 6 bases stayed unmatched. This CDR3 region has 14 residues. DNA of the CDR3: TGCGCCAGCAGCTTGGGACAGGGGAACGGAGGCTACACCTTC. This codes for CASSLGQGNGGYTF.

The gene calls are TRBV5-4 and TRBJ2-7; 7 nucleotides align to TRBD1. V was clipped by 6 bases and J by 3 bases; unmatched bases: 9. The length of the CDR3 is 14 residues. Germline V CDR1 and CDR2: SGHNT, YYREEE (reference sequence). The CDR3 is CASTRQGPSYEQYF. The CDR3 DNA follows: TGTGCCAGCACCCGACAGGGACCCAGCTACGAGCAGTACTTC.

The V gene is TRBV7-2, the J gene TRBJ2-7; D is perhaps TRBD1 (6 bases). This CDR3 contains 15 residues. Trimming pared 1 base from V and 4 bases from J, leaving 14 bases between. Per germline, CDR1 SGHTA and CDR2 FQGNSA. The DNA of the CDR3 is TGTGCCAGCAGCTTAGGGACAGAGGAGACTTACGAGCAGTACTTC. It encodes CASSLGTEETYEQYF.

This chain joins TRBV4-3 and TRBJ2-7; 9 positions match TRBD1. The V and J ends lost 3 bases and 0 bases, in that order; junction bases with no gene match: 6. CDR1 is LGHNA and CDR2 is YSLEER in the germline V gene. The CDR3 runs 16 residues. The CDR3 sequence: CASSQGDRDLSYEQYF. CDR3 sequence (DNA): TGCGCCAGCAGCCAGGGGGACAGGGACCTCTCCTACGAGCAGTACTTC.

The CDR3 DNA reads as TGTGCCAGCAGCCTTGATGCGGTTAGCACAGATACGCAGTATTTT. Its translation is CASSLDAVSTDTQYF. This chain connects TRBV9 to TRBJ2-3; no reliable D call. The V and J ends lost 4 bases and 0 bases respectively, with 12 bases between them. The CDR3 spans 15 residues. Germline CDR1 is SGDLS and CDR2 is YYNGEE. Full variable domain (missing parts from reference TRBV9 and TRBJ2-3): DSGVTQTPKHLITATGQRVTLRCSPRSGDLSVYWYQQSLDQGLQFLIQYYNGEERAKGNILERFSAQQFPDLHSELNLSSLELGDSALYFCASSLDAVSTDTQYFGPGTRLTVL.

The chain links TRBV5-1 to TRBJ1-5; D unresolved. The CDR3 loop spans 14 amino acids. V was trimmed by 2 bases and J by 2 bases, leaving 8 bases between them. Germline V CDR1 and CDR2: SGHRS, YFSETQ. CDR3 sequence reads: CASSLNPGNQPQHF. For the CDR3, the DNA is TGCGCCAGCAGCTTAAACCCGGGCAATCAGCCCCAGCATTTT.

V gene TRBV10-3 combines with J gene TRBJ2-5; D is ambiguous. The length of the CDR3 is 13 residues. Looked up from germline, CDR1 is ENHRY and CDR2 is SYGVKD. Trimming pared 3 bases from V and 3 bases from J, leaving 8 bases between. The CDR3 reads CAISERGEETQYF. The CDR3 nucleotides are TGTGCCATCAGTGAACGCGGAGAAGAGACCCAGTACTTC.